This is a list of T cell receptor beta chains from one sample in a study of T cell responses to AZD1222 COVID-19 vaccine. Produced via immunoSEQ multiplex PCR; TCRdb's table is partial and in-frame only. The sample lists roughly 120,000 clones, approximately 85% occurring once. The sample in question was peripheral blood, obtained on day 0 of MenACWY control vaccination. These TCRs come from an adult in good health. Both conserved end residues are part of each CDR3. The D gene is left open where the match is weak. Clone size, where shown, is once, few, many, or a class for clones that have expanded.

>12|.|TRBV9|.|TRBJ1-4
CASSVGLGKLFF
TGTGCCAGCAGCGTAGGGCTGGGGAAACTGTTTTTT
>16|TRBD1|TRBV7-3|once|TRBJ2-1
CASSPTRDRPGNEQFF
TGTGCCAGCAGCCCCACACGGGACAGGCCGGGCAATGAGCAGTTCTTC
>15|TRBD1|TRBV19|.|TRBJ1-5
CASSTWGTGEQPQHF
TGTGCCAGTAGCACATGGGGGACAGGTGAGCAGCCCCAGCATTTT
>12|.|TRBV5-5|.|TRBJ2-5
CASSRPQETQYF
TGTGCCAGCAGCAGGCCTCAAGAGACCCAGTACTTC
>14|.|TRBV28|.|TRBJ1-4
CASTSGAFDEKLFF
TGTGCCAGCACTTCGGGGGCTTTCGATGAAAAACTGTTTTTT
>14|.|TRBV27|.|TRBJ1-4
CASSAGTAGEKLFF
TGTGCCAGCAGCGCGGGGACGGCGGGAGAAAAACTGTTTTTT
>14|TRBD1|TRBV11-2|.|TRBJ1-2
CASSSGTGNYGYTF
TGTGCCAGCAGCTCCGGGACAGGGAACTATGGCTACACCTTC
>15|.|TRBV4-3|.|TRBJ1-3
CASSPDRSSGNTIYF
TGCGCCAGCAGCCCTGACAGGAGCTCTGGAAACACCATATATTTT
>15|.|TRBV6-2/TRBV6-3|.|TRBJ2-2
CASSYYGGTTGELFF
TGTGCCAGCAGTTACTATGGGGGAACGACCGGGGAGCTGTTTTTT
>13|.|TRBV14|.|TRBJ1-2
CASSQDAEHGYTF
TGTGCCAGCAGCCAAGATGCGGAGCATGGCTACACCTTC
>17|TRBD1|TRBV5-8|once|TRBJ1-5
CASIPGQGAYSNQPQHF
TGTGCCAGCATACCGGGACAGGGGGCTTATAGCAATCAGCCCCAGCATTTT
>15|.|TRBV20-1|many|TRBJ1-3
CSASGVWGPGNTIYF
TGCAGTGCTAGTGGCGTATGGGGACCTGGAAACACCATATATTTT
>16|TRBD1|TRBV23-1|few|TRBJ1-5
CASSHRDRAVNQPQHF
TGCGCCAGCAGTCACCGTGACAGGGCGGTCAATCAGCCCCAGCATTTT
>16|.|TRBV14|.|TRBJ2-2
CASSQALPPSTGELFF
TGTGCCAGCAGCCAAGCTCTCCCCCCCTCCACCGGGGAGCTGTTTTTT
>18|.|TRBV27|once|TRBJ1-5
CASSPLGYWTSSNQPQHF
TGTGCCAGCAGTCCGCTGGGCTATTGGACGTCTAGCAATCAGCCCCAGCATTTT
>12|.|TRBV19|.|TRBJ1-2
CASRLGHDGYTF
TGTGCCAGTCGCCTGGGACATGACGGCTACACCTTC